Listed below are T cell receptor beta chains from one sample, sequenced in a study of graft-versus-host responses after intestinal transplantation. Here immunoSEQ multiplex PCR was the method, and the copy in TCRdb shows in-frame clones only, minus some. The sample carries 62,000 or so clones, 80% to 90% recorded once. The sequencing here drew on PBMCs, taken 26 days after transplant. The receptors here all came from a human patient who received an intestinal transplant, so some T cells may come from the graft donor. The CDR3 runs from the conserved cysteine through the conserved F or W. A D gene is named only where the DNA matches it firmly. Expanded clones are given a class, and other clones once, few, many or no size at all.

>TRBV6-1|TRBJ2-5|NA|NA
CASSGHRGGETQYF
TGTGCCAGCAGTGGACACAGGGGGGGAGAGACCCAGTACTTC
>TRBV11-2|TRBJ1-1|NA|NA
CASSVTVTEAFF
TGTGCCAGCAGCGTGACAGTTACTGAAGCTTTCTTT
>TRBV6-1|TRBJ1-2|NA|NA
CASSEAWQGMGYTF
TGTGCCAGCAGTGAAGCGTGGCAGGGTATGGGCTACACCTTC
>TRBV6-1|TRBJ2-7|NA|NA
CASSEALESSYEQYF
TGTGCCAGCAGTGAAGCCCTCGAGAGCTCCTACGAGCAGTACTTC
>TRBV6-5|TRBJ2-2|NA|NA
CASSYGLGHYTGELFF
TGTGCCAGCAGTTACGGTTTAGGACACTACACCGGGGAGCTGTTTTTT
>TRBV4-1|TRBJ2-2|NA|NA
CASSQGSRRGAGELFF
TGCGCCAGCAGCCAAGGGTCCCGCCGGGGAGCCGGGGAGCTGTTTTTT
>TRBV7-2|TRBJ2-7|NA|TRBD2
CASTRLAGGYEQYF
TGTGCCAGCACCAGACTAGCGGGAGGCTACGAGCAGTACTTC
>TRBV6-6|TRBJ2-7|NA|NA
CASSYFRQDLYEQYF
TGTGCCAGCAGTTACTTTAGACAGGATCTCTACGAGCAGTACTTC
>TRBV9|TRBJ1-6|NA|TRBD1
CASSSPPGQGGNSPLHF
TGTGCCAGCAGTTCCCCGCCCGGACAGGGTGGGAATTCACCCCTCCACTTT
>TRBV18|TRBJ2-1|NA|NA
CASSPADSYNEQFF
TGTGCCAGCTCACCGGCAGACTCCTACAATGAGCAGTTCTTC
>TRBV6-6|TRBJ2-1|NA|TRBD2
CASMVAGPRGSNEQFF
TGTGCCAGCATGGTAGCGGGACCCCGGGGGAGCAATGAGCAGTTCTTC
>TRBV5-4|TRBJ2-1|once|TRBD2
CASSLAGTRGSGNEQFF
TGTGCCAGCAGCTTGGCCGGGACTAGGGGATCGGGCAATGAGCAGTTCTTC
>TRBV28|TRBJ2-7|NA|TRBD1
CASREDRGRREYF
TGTGCCAGCAGGGAGGACAGGGGGCGGAGAGAGTACTTC
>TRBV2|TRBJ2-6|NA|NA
CATTGPGANVLTF
TGTGCCACTACAGGGCCAGGGGCCAACGTCCTGACTTTC
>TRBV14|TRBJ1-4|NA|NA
CASSLQGGAKLFF
TGTGCCAGCAGCCTTCAAGGGGGGGCAAAACTGTTTTTT
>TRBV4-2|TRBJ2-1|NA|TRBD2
CASSQDASGGIYNEQFF
TGTGCCAGCAGCCAAGACGCAAGCGGGGGGATCTACAATGAGCAGTTCTTC
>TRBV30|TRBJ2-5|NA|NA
CAWSLSTGGQETQYF
TGTGCCTGGAGTCTTTCGACAGGCGGCCAAGAGACCCAGTACTTC
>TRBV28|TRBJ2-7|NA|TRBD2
CASRYIAGDSYEQYF
TGTGCCAGCCGGTATATCGCGGGAGACTCCTACGAGCAGTACTTC
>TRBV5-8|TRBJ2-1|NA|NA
CASSLIGQGHNEQFF
TGTGCCAGCAGCTTGATAGGGCAGGGCCACAATGAGCAGTTCTTC
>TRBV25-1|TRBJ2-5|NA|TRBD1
CASSPGTGGETQYF
TGTGCCAGCAGTCCGGGGACAGGGGGTGAGACCCAGTACTTC
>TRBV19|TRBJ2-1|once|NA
CATRTGGEQFF
TGTGCCACCCGCACCGGAGGTGAGCAGTTCTTC
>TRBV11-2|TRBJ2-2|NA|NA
CASSFHTGELFF
TGTGCCAGCAGCTTTCATACCGGGGAGCTGTTTTTT
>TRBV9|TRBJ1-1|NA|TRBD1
CASSVGTTGTGGTEAFF
TGTGCCAGCAGCGTAGGGACCACCGGGACAGGGGGGACTGAAGCTTTCTTT
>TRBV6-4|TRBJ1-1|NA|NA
CASSAVGGNTEAFF
TGTGCCAGCAGTGCTGTAGGGGGGAACACTGAAGCTTTCTTT
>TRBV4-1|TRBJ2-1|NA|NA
CASSQDDSSTIEQFF
TGCGCCAGCAGCCAAGATGACTCTAGTACGATTGAGCAGTTCTTC
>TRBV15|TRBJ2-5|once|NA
CATSREGAQQETQYF
TGTGCCACCAGCAGAGAGGGGGCCCAACAAGAGACCCAGTACTTC
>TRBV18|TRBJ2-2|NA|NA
CASSPPGNSRTAGELFF
TGTGCCAGCTCACCACCCGGGAACAGTAGGACGGCCGGGGAGCTGTTTTTT